The entry that follows covers one T cell receptor beta chain sequence. Its target is not known. The data are from a study of Graves' ophthalmopathy and Graves' hyperthyroidism. Study outcomes and limitations: Blood also carried most expanded thyroid clonotypes exceeding 0.001 frequency.

Beta-chain TCR CDR3 regions were amplified from RNA transcripts. HTBI primers were used in a first-round RT-PCR, which preceded a second-round multiplex PCR. TCRdb ran MiXCR on the multiplex PCR reads and lists one entry per CDR3 protein. Of 400,000 or so distinct CDR3 sequences in the sample, roughly 15% were seen once. Trimming left V 1 base short and J 1 base short, with 14 bases between. CDR1 is LGHNA, CDR2 YNFKEQ, per germline. The CDR3 runs 16 residues. Material: peripheral blood. The J gene is TRBJ2-7, the V gene TRBV4-2, with D tentatively TRBD2 (6 bases). This TCR was sampled from a woman aged 18-29 years with stable Graves' hyperthyroidism. The CDR3 coding sequence is TGTGCCAGCAGCCAAGGTTTGGTCCGGGGGTCCTACGAGCAGTACTTC. Residues: CASSQGLVRGSYEQYF.